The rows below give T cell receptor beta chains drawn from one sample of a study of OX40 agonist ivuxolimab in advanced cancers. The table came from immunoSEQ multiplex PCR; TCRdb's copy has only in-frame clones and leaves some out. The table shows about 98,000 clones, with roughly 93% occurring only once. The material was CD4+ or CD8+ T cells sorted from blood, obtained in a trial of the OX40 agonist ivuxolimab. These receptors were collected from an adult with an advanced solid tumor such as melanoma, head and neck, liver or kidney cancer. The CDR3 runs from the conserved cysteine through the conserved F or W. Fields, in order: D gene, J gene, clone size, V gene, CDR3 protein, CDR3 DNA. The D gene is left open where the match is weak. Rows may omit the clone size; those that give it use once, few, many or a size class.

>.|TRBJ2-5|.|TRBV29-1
CSAGSETQYF
TGCAGCGCCGGGAGCGAGACCCAGTACTTC
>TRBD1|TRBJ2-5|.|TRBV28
CASQLRGFETQYF
TGTGCCAGTCAACTCAGGGGGTTTGAGACCCAGTACTTC
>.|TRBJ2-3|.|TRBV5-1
CASSWDSGDTQYF
TGCGCCAGCAGCTGGGATAGTGGGGATACGCAGTATTTT
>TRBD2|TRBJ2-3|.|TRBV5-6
CASSLTGGPTDTQYF
TGTGCCAGCAGCTTAACGGGAGGCCCCACAGATACGCAGTATTTT
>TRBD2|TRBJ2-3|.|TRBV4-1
CASSQDPGRGLPSTDTQYF
TGCGCCAGCAGCCAAGATCCTGGGCGGGGGTTACCTAGCACAGATACGCAGTATTTT
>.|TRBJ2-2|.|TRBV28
CASEGGQVTGELFF
TGTGCCAGCGAAGGGGGTCAAGTTACCGGGGAGCTGTTTTTT
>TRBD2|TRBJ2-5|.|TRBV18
CASSPGTISETQYF
TGTGCCAGCTCACCCGGGACTATATCAGAGACCCAGTACTTC
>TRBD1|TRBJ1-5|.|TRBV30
CAWSNDRGFLNSNQPQHF
TGTGCCTGGAGCAACGACAGGGGCTTTTTGAATAGCAATCAGCCCCAGCATTTT
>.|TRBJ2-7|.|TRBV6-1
CASSEWSTLSYEQYF
TGTGCCAGCAGTGAATGGAGCACCCTCTCCTACGAGCAGTACTTC
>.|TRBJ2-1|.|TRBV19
CASSIDGSSYNEQFF
TGTGCCAGTAGTATAGACGGGAGCTCCTACAATGAGCAGTTCTTC
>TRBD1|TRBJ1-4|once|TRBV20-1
CSAPTGGKLFF
TGCAGTGCTCCCACAGGGGGAAAACTGTTTTTT
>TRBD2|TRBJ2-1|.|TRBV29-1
CSVEGTSGTFSSYNEQFF
TGCAGCGTTGAAGGGACTAGCGGGACCTTCAGCTCCTACAATGAGCAGTTCTTC
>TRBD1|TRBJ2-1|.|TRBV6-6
CATAGGIITYNEQFF
TGTGCCACCGCAGGGGGCATCATTACCTACAATGAGCAGTTCTTC